The 29 T cell receptor beta chains reported below all come from one sample, sequenced in a study of T cell repertoires in cytomegalovirus infection. TCRdb re-analysed the reads in MiXCR, keeping a single row per CDR3 protein. The sample has approximately 83,000 distinct CDR3 sequences, 24% seen once; the top ten hold 50%. These receptors have no identified antigens. This sample comprised CD8+ T cells from cultured PBMCs, obtained from culture after CMV antigen stimulation. The receptors shown here come from a human donor in good health (CMV status not recorded). Some clones in this sample may be carry-over from other donors' samples.

This sequence joins TRBV5-6 and TRBJ2-7; D may be TRBD2 (5 bases). The germline V gene has CDR1 SGHDT and CDR2 YYEEEE. CDR3 length: 12 residues. V lost 7 bases and J lost 2, with 10 bases in between. CDR3 in DNA: TGTGCCAGCGCCCGAGGGACCTACGAGCAGTACTTC. It yields the protein CASARGTYEQYF.

This clonotype was seen many times. The chain is built from TRBV7-8 and TRBJ1-1; 7 nucleotides agree with TRBD1. From germline, CDR1 is SGHVS and CDR2 FQNEAQ. This CDR3 has 13 amino acids. V gave up 4 bases and J gave up 7 bases; unmatched junction bases: 6. The CDR3: CASSSGQLREAFF. In nucleotides, the CDR3 is TGTGCCAGCAGCTCGGGACAGCTTCGTGAAGCTTTCTTT.

By sample share, this clonotype is medium-sized. The CDR3 DNA is TGTGCCAGCAGCTTGTCTGAGGCCCCCTATCAACAAGAGACCCAGTACTTC. The encoded protein is CASSLSEAPYQQETQYF. The chain links TRBV7-2 to TRBJ2-5; D gene ambiguous. With 3 bases removed from V and 2 bases from J, the gap between germline ends came to 19 bases. The CDR3 loop spans 17 amino acids. The germline gives CDR1 SGHTA, CDR2 FQGNSA.

This clonotype was counted ten times or more. The rearrangement joins TRBV4-1 to TRBJ1-5, with TRBD1 matching 9 bases. The V gene end was trimmed by 0 bases and the J gene end by 4 bases; junction bases not matched to a gene: 1. CDR1 is MGHRA, CDR2 YSYEKL, per germline. The CDR3 has 15 amino acids. As DNA, the CDR3 is TGCGCCAGCAGCCAAGAGGACAGGGGTAATCAGCCCCAGCATTTT. Translating gives CASSQEDRGNQPQHF.

The CDR3 DNA reads as TGTGCCTGGAGCCCGGGGGGGGGGAACGAGCAGTACTTC. This codes for CAWSPGGGNEQYF. The rearrangement links TRBV30 to TRBJ2-7; 8 nucleotides match TRBD2. This CDR3 is 13 amino acids long. Germline CDR1 GTSNPN, CDR2 SVGIG (reference sequence). V was clipped by 3 bases and J by 5 bases; unmatched bases: 6.

The chain combines TRBV9 with TRBJ2-1; D is undetermined. The germline CDR1 and CDR2 sequences are SGDLS and YYNGEE. The V gene lost 6 bases and the J gene lost 0 bases, with 10 bases spanning the gap. The CDR3 consists of 14 residues. Here the CDR3 reads CASKPWSSYNEQFF. CDR3 sequence (DNA): TGTGCCAGCAAACCCTGGAGCTCCTACAATGAGCAGTTCTTC. Full variable domain (remainder filled in from reference TRBV9 and TRBJ2-1): DSGVTQTPKHLITATGQRVTLRCSPRSGDLSVYWYQQSLDQGLQFLIQYYNGEERAKGNILERFSAQQFPDLHSELNLSSLELGDSALYFCASKPWSSYNEQFFGPGTRLTVL.

This sequence joins TRBV6-5 and TRBJ1-2; perhaps TRBD1 as D (5 bases). The ends were cut back, 1 base at V and 0 bases at J, with 9 bases in the middle. The length of the CDR3 is 15 residues. CDR1 and CDR2 (germline): MNHEY, SVGAGI. The CDR3 sequence is CASSYWDGTNYGYTF. CDR3 sequence (DNA): TGTGCCAGCAGTTACTGGGACGGGACTAACTATGGCTACACCTTC.

This clonotype was counted many times. The chain is built from TRBV5-6 and TRBJ2-7; the match to TRBD1 covers 8 bases. J gave up 2 bases and V 3 bases, and 7 bases lay outside the gene matches. The V gene's germline CDR1 is SGHDT and CDR2 YYEEEE. This CDR3 region has 15 residues. The CDR3 sequence is CASSSWTGPPYEQYF. CDR3 in DNA: TGTGCCAGCAGCTCGTGGACAGGGCCGCCCTACGAGCAGTACTTC.

This clonotype has a count of ten or more. In DNA, the CDR3 is TGTGCCAGCAGTTTAAGTACGGACTCCTATAATTCACCCCTCCACTTT. Protein sequence: CASSLSTDSYNSPLHF. The genes are TRBV27 and TRBJ1-6; no reliable D call. The V gene lost 2 bases and the J gene lost 0 bases, with 8 bases spanning the gap. From germline, CDR1 is MNHEY and CDR2 SMNVEV (reference sequence). The CDR3 contains 16 residues.

This clonotype was seen a few times. V and J are TRBV7-9 and TRBJ2-1, with D unclear. The CDR3 covers 11 residues. Trimming removed 5 bases from V and 8 bases from J, with 7 bases in between. Per the germline V gene, CDR1 is SEHNR and CDR2 is FQNEAQ (reference sequence). CDR3 in DNA: TGTGCCAGCAGCCGCGGCGATGAGCAGTTCTTC. Translating gives CASSRGDEQFF. Looking up the rest from reference TRBV7-9 and TRBJ2-1 gives the full variable domain: DTGVSQNPRHKITKRGQNVTFRCDPISEHNRLYWYRQTLGQGPEFLTYFQNEAQLEKSRLLSDRFSAERPKGSFSTLEIQRTEQGDSAMYLCASSRGDEQFFGPGTRLTVL.

CDR3 in amino acids: CASSLVLAPYEQYF. DNA of the CDR3: TGTGCCAGCAGCTTGGTTTTGGCCCCCTACGAGCAGTACTTC. J is TRBJ2-7 and V is TRBV5-6; D remains unclear. This CDR3 has 14 amino acids. CDR1 is SGHDT and CDR2 is YYEEEE in the germline V gene. V dropped 0 bases and J dropped 2 bases, with 9 bases sitting between them.

The chain employs TRBV9 and TRBJ1-5, with 7 bases aligning to TRBD1. V was clipped by 4 bases and J by 3 bases; unmatched bases: 7. Germline values: CDR1 SGDLS, CDR2 YYNGEE. The CDR3 spans 15 residues. The CDR3 DNA reads as TGTGCCAGCAGCTCAGGACAGGCCTACAATCAGCCCCAGCATTTT. Translation gives CASSSGQAYNQPQHF. The full variable domain, with the rest looked up from reference TRBV9 and TRBJ1-5, is DSGVTQTPKHLITATGQRVTLRCSPRSGDLSVYWYQQSLDQGLQFLIQYYNGEERAKGNILERFSAQQFPDLHSELNLSSLELGDSALYFCASSSGQAYNQPQHFGDGTRLSIL.

V and J are TRBV11-2 and TRBJ1-5; possible D gene TRBD1, 6 bases. The CDR3 has 16 amino acids. The V and J ends lost 5 bases and 1 base respectively, with 15 bases between them. From germline, CDR1 is SGHAT and CDR2 FQNNGV. The DNA for the CDR3 is TGTGCCAGCAGCCCGGGGGGCATCGGGAGCAATCAGCCCCAGCATTTT. Translating gives CASSPGGIGSNQPQHF.

There are a few counts of this clonotype. V and J are TRBV2 and TRBJ2-7; 9 nucleotides agree with TRBD2. Germline V gene data show CDR1 as SNHLY and CDR2 as FYNNEI. V shed 6 bases and J 0 bases; nucleotides not matched to a gene: 3. This CDR3 comprises 14 residues. The CDR3 region is CASRLSGSSYEQYF. DNA of the CDR3: TGTGCCAGCAGACTTAGCGGGAGCTCCTACGAGCAGTACTTC. The whole variable domain, remainder taken from reference TRBV2 and TRBJ2-7, is EPEVTQTPSHQVTQMGQEVILRCVPISNHLYFYWYRQILGQKVEFLVSFYNNEISEKSEIFDDQFSVERPDGSNFTLKIRSTKLEDSAMYFCASRLSGSSYEQYFGPGTRLTVT.

This clonotype was found many times. This chain connects TRBV7-8 to TRBJ2-3; 8 bases are a match to TRBD1. Losses at the gene ends were 5 bases for V and 0 bases for J; bases not matched to a gene: 13. The CDR3 has 18 amino acids. Per germline, CDR1 SGHVS and CDR2 FQNEAQ. CDR3 nucleotide sequence: TGTGCCAGCAGCCGTGTCCCGGGACAGGCCAAGAGCACAGATACGCAGTATTTT. Amino acids: CASSRVPGQAKSTDTQYF.

The CDR3 coding sequence is TGTGCCACCAGTCGGACGACTAACTATGGCTACACCTTC. It specifies CATSRTTNYGYTF. The J gene is TRBJ1-2, the V gene TRBV24-1, with D unclear. With 6 bases removed from V and 0 bases from J, the gap between germline ends came to 7 bases. In germline, CDR1 is KGHDR, CDR2 SFDVKD. CDR3 size: 13 residues.

This clonotype has ten or more counts. The V and J genes are TRBV12-3 or TRBV12-4 and TRBJ1-2; 8 bases match TRBD1. V lost 3 bases and J lost 4; bases outside the gene matches: 1. The CDR3 has 13 residues. This chain's CDR3 is CASSFGTGYGYTF. The CDR3 bases are TGTGCCAGCAGTTTTGGGACAGGCTATGGCTACACCTTC.

This clonotype was seen a few times. J is TRBJ2-1 and V is TRBV11-2, with TRBD2 matching 12 bases. Looked up from germline, CDR1 is SGHAT and CDR2 is FQNNGV. There are 17 residues in the CDR3. The V and J ends lost 5 bases and 0 bases, in that order; junction bases with no gene match: 5. This CDR3 is CASSPRTSGISYNEQFF. The CDR3 nucleotides read TGTGCCAGCAGCCCCCGGACTAGCGGGATCTCCTACAATGAGCAGTTCTTC. Drawing the rest from reference TRBV11-2 and TRBJ2-1, the complete variable domain is EAGVAQSPRYKIIEKRQSVAFWCNPISGHATLYWYQQILGQGPKLLIQFQNNGVVDDSQLPKDRFSAERLKGVDSTLKIQPAKLEDSAVYLCASSPRTSGISYNEQFFGPGTRLTVL.

This clonotype was counted ten times or more. Here the CDR3 DNA reads TGTGCCAGCAGCTTAAGCCTGGGGCCCGGCGGGGAGCTGTTTTTT. It specifies CASSLSLGPGGELFF. The rearrangement joins TRBV7-3 to TRBJ2-2; a possible D gene is TRBD1 (5 bases). The CDR3 is 15 residues long. Trimming took off 1 base at V and 7 bases at J, with 13 bases between the two ends. The germline CDR1 and CDR2 sequences are SGHTA and FQGTGA.

The table lists this clonotype with many counts. The CDR3, as DNA: TGTGCCAGCAGTACACCCGGGACATTACATCAGCCCCAGCATTTT. Protein sequence: CASSTPGTLHQPQHF. This rearrangement joins TRBV12-3 or TRBV12-4 to TRBJ1-5, with D maybe TRBD1 (6 bases). Trimming stripped 5 bases from V and 5 bases from J, with 16 bases between. The CDR3 contains 15 residues.

Many counts were recorded for this clonotype. The rearrangement uses TRBV12-3 or TRBV12-4 and TRBJ2-7; perhaps TRBD1 as D (5 bases). The V gene lost 6 bases and the J gene lost 2 bases, with 14 bases spanning the gap. This CDR3 is 14 amino acids long. The CDR3 loop reads CASRGLQETYEQYF. The CDR3 DNA sequence: TGTGCCAGCAGAGGTCTACAGGAAACCTACGAGCAGTACTTC.

This clonotype was seen only a few times. V gene TRBV2 combines with J gene TRBJ1-1, with D perhaps matching TRBD1 (5 bases). With 3 bases removed from V and 11 bases from J, the gap between germline ends came to 19 bases. This CDR3 has 14 residues. CDR1 and CDR2 (germline): SNHLY, FYNNEI. The chain's CDR3 is CASSDPQGDSVAFF. The DNA for the CDR3 is TGTGCCAGCAGTGATCCCCAAGGGGATTCGGTTGCTTTCTTT.

This clonotype has just a few counts. The CDR3 spells CASSPTGDSNQPQHF. CDR3 DNA sequence: TGTGCCAGCAGCCCAACAGGGGATAGCAATCAGCCCCAGCATTTT. J is TRBJ1-5 and V is TRBV11-2, with TRBD1 identical over 7 bases. Germline lookup yields CDR1 SGHAT and CDR2 FQNNGV. The CDR3 loop spans 15 amino acids. The J segment lost 0 bases and the V segment lost 5 bases, leaving 4 bases of the junction unmatched.

The V call is TRBV7-2, the J call TRBJ2-2; 9 nucleotides agree with TRBD2. The V segment lost 3 bases and the J segment 7 bases; nucleotides outside the gene matches: 12. CDR1 is SGHTA, CDR2 FQGNSA, per germline. The CDR3 spans 17 residues. In DNA form, the CDR3 reads TGTGCCAGCAGCTTTCCTAGCGGGGTTTTAGGTGTCGGGGAGCTGTTTTTT. It is translated as CASSFPSGVLGVGELFF.

This clonotype was detected a few times. The chain links TRBV2 to TRBJ2-5; possible D gene TRBD2, 6 bases. This CDR3 is built from 16 residues. CDR1 is SNHLY and CDR2 is FYNNEI in the germline V gene. Trimming took off 6 bases at V and 1 base at J, with 18 bases between the two ends. CDR3 loop: CASSLARTIIQETQYF. The CDR3 DNA is TGTGCCAGCAGCTTAGCCCGGACTATAATCCAAGAGACCCAGTACTTC.

This clonotype was counted between two and nine times. The rearrangement links TRBV7-9 to TRBJ2-7; TRBD2 might be the D (6 bases). The CDR3 totals 15 residues. V was cut by 6 bases and J by 4 bases, with 19 bases left in between. CDR1 and CDR2 (germline): SEHNR, FQNEAQ (reference sequence). As DNA, the CDR3 is TGTGCCAGCAGACCGTCCCAGGGACTCCTTTACGAGCAGTACTTC. Protein product: CASRPSQGLLYEQYF.

This clonotype appeared a few times. V gene TRBV12-3 or TRBV12-4 combines with J gene TRBJ2-7, with D tentatively TRBD1 (6 bases). CDR3 length equals 13 residues. Trimming stripped 3 bases from V and 4 bases from J, with 10 bases between. CDR3 amino acids: CASSLGAAYEQYF. CDR3 DNA: TGTGCCAGCAGTTTGGGGGCTGCGTACGAGCAGTACTTC.

In the case of this clonotype: The junction departs from the called germline gene at one end, perhaps through a read error. The V and J genes are TRBV19 and TRBJ2-2; the D gene is possibly TRBD2 (5 bases). Germline V gene data show CDR1 as LNHDA and CDR2 as SQIVND (reference sequence). CDR3 length: 13 amino acids. The CDR3 reads CASSPSGPGVLFF. The CDR3 DNA follows: TGTGCCAGTAGCCCTTCCGGGCCCGGGGTGCTGTTTTTT. The variable domain in full, with the rest retrieved from reference TRBV19 and TRBJ2-2, is DGGITQSPKYLFRKEGQNVTLSCEQNLNHDAMYWYRQDPGQGLRLIYYSQIVNDFQKGDIAEGYSVSREKKESFPLTVTSAQKNPTAFYLCASSPSGPGVLFFGEGSRLTVL.

This clonotype was observed at least ten times. This chain joins TRBV7-2 and TRBJ2-7; D is unclear. The CDR3 runs 12 residues. Looked up from germline, CDR1 is SGHTA and CDR2 is FQGNSA. Trimming took 2 bases from V and 6 from J, leaving 8 bases between them. The CDR3 reads CASSLMLSEQYF. The DNA of the CDR3 is TGTGCCAGCAGCTTAATGTTGAGCGAGCAGTACTTC.